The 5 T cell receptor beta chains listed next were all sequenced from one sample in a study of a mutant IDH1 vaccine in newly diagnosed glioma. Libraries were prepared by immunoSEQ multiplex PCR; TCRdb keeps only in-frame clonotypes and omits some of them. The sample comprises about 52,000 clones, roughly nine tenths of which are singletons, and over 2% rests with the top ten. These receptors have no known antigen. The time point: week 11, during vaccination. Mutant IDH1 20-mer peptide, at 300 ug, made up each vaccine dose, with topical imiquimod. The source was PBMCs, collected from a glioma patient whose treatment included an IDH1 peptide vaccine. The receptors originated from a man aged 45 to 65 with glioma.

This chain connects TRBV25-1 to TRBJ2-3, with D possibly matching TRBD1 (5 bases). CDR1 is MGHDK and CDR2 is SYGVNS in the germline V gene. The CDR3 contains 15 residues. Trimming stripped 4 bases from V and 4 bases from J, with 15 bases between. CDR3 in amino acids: CASSVWQGTADTQYF. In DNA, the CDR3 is TGTGCCAGCAGTGTTTGGCAGGGCACTGCAGATACGCAGTATTTT.

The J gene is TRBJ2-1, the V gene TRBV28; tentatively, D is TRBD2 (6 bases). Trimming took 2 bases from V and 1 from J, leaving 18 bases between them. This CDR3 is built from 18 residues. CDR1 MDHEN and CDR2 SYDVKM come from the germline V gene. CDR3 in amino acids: CASSLRMGVRGSYNEQFF. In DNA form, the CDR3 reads TGTGCCAGCAGTTTAAGGATGGGGGTGCGGGGTTCCTACAATGAGCAGTTCTTC.

The CDR3 spells CASSLAGGPKTQYF. CDR3 coding DNA: TGTGCCAGCAGTTTAGCGGGGGGGCCGAAGACCCAGTACTTC. The chain uses TRBV28 and TRBJ2-5; TRBD2 agrees at 9 bases. Losses at the gene ends were 2 bases for V and 6 bases for J; bases not matched to a gene: 4. From germline, CDR1 is MDHEN and CDR2 SYDVKM. CDR3 length equals 14 residues.

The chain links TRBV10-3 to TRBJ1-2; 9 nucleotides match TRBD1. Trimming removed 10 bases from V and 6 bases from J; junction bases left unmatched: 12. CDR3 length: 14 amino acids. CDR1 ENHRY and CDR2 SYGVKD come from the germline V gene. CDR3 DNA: TGTGCCACCGGTCCACAGGGGGCGTCCGATGGCTACACCTTC. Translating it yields CATGPQGASDGYTF.

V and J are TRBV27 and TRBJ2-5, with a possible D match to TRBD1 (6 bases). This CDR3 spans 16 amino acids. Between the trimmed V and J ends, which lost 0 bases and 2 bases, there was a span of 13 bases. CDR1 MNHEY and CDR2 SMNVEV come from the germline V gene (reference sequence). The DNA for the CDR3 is TGTGCCAGCAGTTTATCGATAGAGGGGGTTCAAGAGACCCAGTACTTC. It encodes CASSLSIEGVQETQYF.